This T cell receptor (beta chain) was obtained from a study of PD-1 blockade in mismatch repair-deficient tumors. TCR sequencing covered a few patients who responded to pembrolizumab. This clone was detected a few times. V lost 1 base to trimming and J lost 5 bases, with 9 bases between them. The CDR3 length is 13 residues. Per germline, CDR1 SGHRS and CDR2 YFSETQ. Generated by immunoSEQ multiplex PCR, the TCRdb table keeps only in-frame clones and is missing some. The repertoire includes roughly 53,000 clones, 78% of them detected once, and 2.5% to 4% sits in the top ten. The TCR was taken from an adult with mismatch repair-deficient cancer. The input for sequencing was peripheral blood, taken 4 weeks after starting pembrolizumab. J is TRBJ1-2 and V is TRBV5-1; no clear D gene. The CDR3 loop reads CASSLTDGYGYTF. The CDR3 DNA reads as TGCGCCAGCAGCTTGACGGATGGATATGGCTACACCTTC.